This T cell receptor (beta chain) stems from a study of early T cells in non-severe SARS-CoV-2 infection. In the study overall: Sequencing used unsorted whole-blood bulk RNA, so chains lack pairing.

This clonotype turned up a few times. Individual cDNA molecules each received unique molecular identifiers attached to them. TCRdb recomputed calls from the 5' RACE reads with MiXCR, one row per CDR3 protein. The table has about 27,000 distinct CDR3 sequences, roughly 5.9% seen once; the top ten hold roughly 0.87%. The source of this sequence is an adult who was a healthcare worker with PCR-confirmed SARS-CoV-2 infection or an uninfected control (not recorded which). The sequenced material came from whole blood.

The chain's CDR3 is CSVGPRQGSYEQYF. CDR3 nucleotide sequence: TGCAGCGTTGGACCGCGACAGGGATCCTACGAGCAGTACTTC. J is TRBJ2-7 and V is TRBV29-1; 7 nucleotides line up with TRBD1. Germline assignment: CDR1 SQVTM and CDR2 ANQGSEA. Germline trimming cut 4 bases from V and 1 base from J; bases unmatched to any gene: 7. The CDR3 is made up of 14 amino acids.